This entry describes one T cell receptor beta chain. Per the germline V gene, CDR1 is LNHDA and CDR2 is SQIVND (reference sequence). The CDR3 contains 15 residues. With 3 bases removed from V and 3 bases from J, the gap between germline ends came to 12 bases. This sample was taken from a study of control samples from healthy donors and cancer patients. TCRdb's copy holds only in-frame clones and misses some; the assay was immunoSEQ multiplex PCR. The data hold about 170,000 clones, with 94% observed a single time. Input material: blood. The chain uses TRBV19 and TRBJ1-5; D unresolved. The sequence derives from a woman younger than 30 in good health. The CDR3 nucleotides read TGTGCCAGTAGTATGTCCGGGTATATCAATCAGCCCCAGCATTTT. Protein product: CASSMSGYINQPQHF.